Each of the 15 T cell receptor beta chains below was sequenced from the same sample in a study of monozygotic twins with inflammatory bowel disease. TCRdb reprocessed the 5' RACE reads and keeps a single row for each CDR3 protein, giving no DNA. This sample's clone table lists roughly 330,000 distinct CDR3 sequences. Source material: blood. These receptor sequences come from a human donor with ulcerative colitis or Crohn's disease, or a healthy co-twin of an affected twin (not recorded which).

J is TRBJ2-5 and V is TRBV18. The CDR3 loop spans 12 amino acids. CDR1 and CDR2 (germline): KGHSH, LQKENI. The CDR3 protein is CASSPWEEAQYF.

CDR3: CASSLGLLNGQFF. The rearrangement joins TRBV5-6 to TRBJ2-1. CDR1 and CDR2 (germline): SGHDT, YYEEEE. There are 13 residues in the CDR3.

V gene TRBV28 combines with J gene TRBJ2-1; the D call from TCRdb, TRBD2, cannot be confirmed without DNA. CDR3 size: 16 residues. Germline V gene data show CDR1 as MDHEN and CDR2 as SYDVKM. The CDR3 protein is CASSQPPEGVGNEQFF.

The gene calls are TRBV4-1 and TRBJ2-5; TCRdb selects TRBD2, and the lack of DNA leaves this call unchecked. Germline V CDR1 and CDR2: MGHRA, YSYEKL. The CDR3 covers 19 residues. This chain's CDR3 is CASSQEHGRGAKSQETQYF.

The chain is built from TRBV5-4 and TRBJ2-2; lacking DNA, the TRBD2 call made by TCRdb goes unchecked. This CDR3 has 15 residues. Per germline, CDR1 SGHNT and CDR2 YYREEE (reference sequence). CDR3 sequence reads: CASSPTPAAAGELFF.

The chain has TRBV11-2 and TRBJ2-3; TCRdb gives TRBD2 as the D gene, but with no DNA this cannot be confirmed. CDR1 is SGHAT and CDR2 is FQNNGV in the germline V gene. This CDR3 comprises 16 residues. CDR3 amino acids: CASSSSPATSTDTQYF.

The genes are TRBV28 and TRBJ2-7; the D gene TCRdb calls, TRBD2, cannot be checked with no DNA. The V gene's germline CDR1 is MDHEN and CDR2 SYDVKM. The CDR3 has 17 residues. CDR3: CASSLWLAGGNSYEQYF.

This rearrangement joins TRBV12-5 to TRBJ1-1; lacking DNA, the TRBD1 call made by TCRdb goes unchecked. Germline V lookup: CDR1 LGHNT, CDR2 FRNRAP. The CDR3 is made up of 14 amino acids. This CDR3 reads CASGLGGLNTEAFF.

V and J are TRBV29-1 and TRBJ2-7; the D call from TCRdb, TRBD1, cannot be confirmed without DNA. The CDR3 is made up of 17 amino acids. The V gene's germline CDR1 is SQVTM and CDR2 ANQGSEA. CDR3 sequence: CSVLGGGIGPITGEQYF.

The rearrangement joins TRBV29-1 to TRBJ2-1; without DNA, the TCRdb call of TRBD2 cannot be checked. Germline V gene sequence: CDR1 SQVTM, CDR2 ANQGSEA. This CDR3 contains 11 residues. The CDR3 is CSETLVTEQFF.

The gene calls are TRBV24-1 and TRBJ2-5; TCRdb's D call, TRBD1, is unchecked because there is no DNA. CDR3 length: 12 amino acids. Germline loops: CDR1 KGHDR, CDR2 SFDVKD. CDR3 sequence reads: CATKGGQETQYF.

The chain carries TRBV4-1 and TRBJ2-1; the D call of TRBD1 rests on TCRdb alone, since no DNA is present to check it. This CDR3 has 11 residues. CDR1 is MGHRA and CDR2 is YSYEKL in the germline V gene. CDR3 sequence reads: CASSLREEQFF.

J is TRBJ2-6 and V is TRBV3-1. The CDR3 loop spans 15 amino acids. Germline lookup yields CDR1 LGHDT and CDR2 YNNKEL (reference sequence). CDR3 sequence reads: CASSPMAFGANVLTF.

The V and J genes are TRBV5-4 and TRBJ2-1; TCRdb returns TRBD2, unconfirmable since there is no DNA. Germline lookup yields CDR1 SGHNT and CDR2 YYREEE (reference sequence). This CDR3 contains 13 residues. CDR3 residues: CAIPGLAANEQFF.

The chain uses TRBV10-3 and TRBJ1-1. The CDR3 loop spans 13 amino acids. The V gene's germline CDR1 is ENHRY and CDR2 SYGVKD. The CDR3 protein is CAISTNQNTEAFF.